This T cell receptor (beta chain) was observed in a study of technical replicates of blood from a handful of donors. This CDR3 spans 12 amino acids. V was shortened by 4 bases and J by 0 bases, with 5 bases between the two germline ends. The germline CDR1 and CDR2 sequences are SGHRS and YFSETQ. Libraries were prepared by immunoSEQ multiplex PCR; TCRdb keeps only in-frame clonotypes and omits some of them. The sample carries fewer than 20,000 clones, 82% recorded once. J is TRBJ2-7 and V is TRBV5-1; D unresolved. This clonotype was sampled from a human donor in good health. Some clones in this sample may be carry-over from other donors' samples. The specimen was PBMCs. The CDR3 DNA sequence: TGCGCCAGCAGCACGCGCTCCTACGAGCAGTACTTC. Amino acids: CASSTRSYEQYF. The whole variable domain, remainder taken from reference TRBV5-1 and TRBJ2-7, is KAGVTQTPRYLIKTRGQQVTLSCSPISGHRSVSWYQQTPGQGLQFLFEYFSETQRNKGNFPGRFSGRQFSNSRSEMNVSTLELGDSALYLCASSTRSYEQYFGPGTRLTVT.